This T cell receptor (beta chain) originates from a study of shared clonotypes between healthy human individuals. Regarding the study as a whole: It was observed that 5% to 6% of naive CD4 clonotypes were shared across several donors. Richness estimates generally favored naive over memory subsets.

CDR1 and CDR2 (germline): LNHDA, SQIVND (reference sequence). The length of the CDR3 is 13 residues. V lost 3 bases to trimming and J lost 3 bases, with 9 bases between them. Authors' analysis steps: Junction-only immunoSEQ sequences carried no quality scores, so filtering differed. Here immunoSEQ multiplex PCR was the method, and the copy in TCRdb shows in-frame clones only, minus some. V, J and clone size were drawn from that table, and D and trimming were deduced from the DNA. The sample contains 1.4 million or so clones, about 98.5% of which appear only once. Into CD45RA+ naive and CD45RA-negative memory subsets, the CD4+ cells were split. Note on this clone: Antigen specificity is unknown.

Input material: naive CD4+ T cells sorted from blood. Subset given: CD45RA+ positively selected. The TCR sequence derives from a man aged 30 to 39 in good health. The rearrangement uses TRBV19 and TRBJ2-7; D call uncertain. The DNA for the CDR3 is TGTGCCAGTAGTATTGGGTCTCACTACGAGCAGTACTTC. Residues: CASSIGSHYEQYF. Full variable domain (rest looked up from reference TRBV19 and TRBJ2-7): DGGITQSPKYLFRKEGQNVTLSCEQNLNHDAMYWYRQDPGQGLRLIYYSQIVNDFQKGDIAEGYSVSREKKESFPLTVTSAQKNPTAFYLCASSIGSHYEQYFGPGTRLTVT.